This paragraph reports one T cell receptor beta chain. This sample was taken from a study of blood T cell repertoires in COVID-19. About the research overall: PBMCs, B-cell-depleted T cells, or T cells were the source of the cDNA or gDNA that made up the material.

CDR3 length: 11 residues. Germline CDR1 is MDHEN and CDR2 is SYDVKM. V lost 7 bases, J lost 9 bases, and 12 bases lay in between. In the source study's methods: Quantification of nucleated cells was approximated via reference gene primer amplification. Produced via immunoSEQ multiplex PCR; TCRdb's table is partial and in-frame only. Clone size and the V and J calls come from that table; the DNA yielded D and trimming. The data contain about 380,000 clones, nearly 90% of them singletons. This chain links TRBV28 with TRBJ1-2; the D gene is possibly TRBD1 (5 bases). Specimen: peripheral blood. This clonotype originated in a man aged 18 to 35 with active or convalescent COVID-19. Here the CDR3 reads CASTDPGSYTF. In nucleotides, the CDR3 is TGTGCCAGCACCGATCCAGGGAGCTACACCTTC.